Below, 25 T cell receptor beta chains from the same sample are listed, as sequenced in a study of T cell repertoires in cytomegalovirus infection. TCRdb redid the calling of the reads with MiXCR, one entry per CDR3 protein. The sample shows about 740,000 distinct CDR3 sequences, approximately 40% of them seen only once. The sample was PBMCs. The receptors here all came from a human donor in good health (CMV status not recorded). Some clones in this sample may be carry-over from other donors' samples.

Only a few counts were recorded for this clonotype. The rearrangement uses TRBV7-3 and TRBJ2-3, with 10 bases that match TRBD2. V trimming: 2 bases; J trimming: 1 base; junction bases outside the gene matches: 6. The CDR3 loop spans 17 amino acids. The germline V gene has CDR1 SGHTA and CDR2 FQGTGA. CDR3 sequence reads: CASSLLGLAEGTDTQYF. The CDR3 nucleotides read TGTGCCAGCAGCTTACTTGGACTAGCGGAGGGCACAGATACGCAGTATTTT.

This sequence joins TRBV9 and TRBJ2-7, with D perhaps given as TRBD1 or TRBD2 (5 bases each). Trimming removed 3 bases at V and 2 bases at J, with 15 bases between. From germline, CDR1 is SGDLS and CDR2 YYNGEE. The CDR3 contains 15 residues. This CDR3 reads CASSGPRDGPYEQYF. In nucleotides, the CDR3 is TGTGCCAGCAGCGGACCCCGGGACGGCCCCTACGAGCAGTACTTC.

This clonotype was observed at least ten times. V usage is TRBV7-6 and J usage is TRBJ1-1; 7 bases line up with TRBD1. The V gene's germline CDR1 is SGHVS and CDR2 FNYEAQ. The CDR3 length is 13 residues. Trimming removed 5 bases from V and 4 bases from J; junction bases left unmatched: 4. CDR3 amino acids: CASSRGGLTEAFF. The CDR3, as DNA: TGTGCCAGCAGCCGAGGGGGCCTCACTGAAGCTTTCTTT.

The gene calls are TRBV7-8 and TRBJ1-3; 7 nucleotides match TRBD1. Germline loops: CDR1 SGHVS, CDR2 FQNEAQ. The CDR3 runs 17 residues. The ends lost 7 bases at V and 4 bases at J; junction bases unmatched: 16. The CDR3 loop is CASIITPRGLRGNTIYF. CDR3 in DNA: TGTGCCAGCATCATAACCCCAAGGGGGCTAAGGGGAAACACCATATATTTT. The variable domain in full, completed from reference TRBV7-8 and TRBJ1-3, reads GAGVSQSPRYKVAKRGQDVALRCDPISGHVSLFWYQQALGQGPEFLTYFQNEAQLDKSGLPSDRFFAERPEGSVSTLKIQRTQQEDSAVYLCASIITPRGLRGNTIYFGEGSWLTVV.

This clonotype was seen once. J is TRBJ2-6 and V is TRBV15; D gene ambiguous. CDR1 and CDR2 (germline): LNHNV, YYDKDF (reference sequence). Trimming cost V 0 bases and J 1 base, with 10 bases left between them. The CDR3 loop spans 17 amino acids. The CDR3 DNA sequence: TGTGCCACCAGCAGAGACGGACGGATTTCTGGGGCCAACGTCCTGACTTTC. It is translated as CATSRDGRISGANVLTF.

This clonotype was seen a handful of times. V and J are TRBV10-3 and TRBJ1-6; TRBD1 might be the D (6 bases). CDR1 is ENHRY and CDR2 is SYGVKD in the germline V gene. The CDR3 contains 17 residues. V lost 8 bases, J lost 5 bases, and 22 bases lay in between. DNA of the CDR3: TGTGCCATCCAAAGAGGAACAGGGAACCCTCATAATTCACCCCTCCACTTT. Encoded protein: CAIQRGTGNPHNSPLHF.

This chain links TRBV7-4 with TRBJ1-2; TRBD1 is a possible D gene (6 bases). V lost 3 bases, J lost 3 bases, and 14 bases lay in between. Germline V gene sequence: CDR1 SGHVT, CDR2 SQSDAQ. This CDR3 is 15 amino acids long. The CDR3 protein is CASSLSGDGDYGYTF. CDR3 nucleotide sequence: TGTGCCAGCAGCTTGTCAGGGGACGGTGACTATGGCTACACCTTC.

This clonotype was recorded many times. The V and J genes are TRBV11-3 and TRBJ2-3; TRBD1 or TRBD2 may be the D gene (6 bases each). Germline CDR1 reads SGHNT; CDR2 reads YENEEA. Trimming stripped 1 base from V and 4 bases from J, with 9 bases between. The CDR3 has 14 residues. The CDR3 DNA sequence: TGTGCCAGCAGCTTAGGTAGGGGGGCAGATACGCAGTATTTT. Amino acids: CASSLGRGADTQYF.

The V call is TRBV3-1, the J call TRBJ2-7; 12 bases match TRBD2. Trimming took 0 bases from V and 2 from J; bases not matched to a gene: 8. In germline, CDR1 is LGHDT, CDR2 YNNKEL (reference sequence). This CDR3 has 18 amino acids. The CDR3: CASSQEASGRARTYEQYF. CDR3 coding DNA: TGTGCCAGCAGCCAAGAAGCTAGCGGGAGGGCCAGGACCTACGAGCAGTACTTC.

V and J are TRBV20-1 and TRBJ2-7, with a weak D call TRBD1 (6 bases). The ends were cut back, 2 bases at V and 1 base at J, with 15 bases in the middle. The CDR3 totals 15 residues. Germline V lookup: CDR1 DFQATT, CDR2 SNEGSKA (reference sequence). The CDR3: CSARLQGRGSYEQYF. The CDR3 DNA reads TGCAGTGCTAGATTGCAGGGCAGGGGATCCTACGAGCAGTACTTC.

This clonotype has a handful of counts. The chain is built from TRBV2 and TRBJ1-3; 8 positions match TRBD1. The CDR3 contains 16 residues. Germline lookup yields CDR1 SNHLY and CDR2 FYNNEI. V lost 2 bases to trimming and J lost 4 bases; unmatched junction nucleotides: 7. In DNA, the CDR3 is TGTGCCAGCAGTGAATCGTGGACAGGGCCCGGAAACACCATATATTTT. Encoded protein: CASSESWTGPGNTIYF.

This clonotype was seen repeatedly, ten times or more. The chain carries TRBV20-1 and TRBJ1-5; perhaps TRBD1 as D (5 bases). The CDR3 has 13 residues. V lost 6 bases, J lost 4 bases, and 13 bases lay in between. Germline-derived CDR1 and CDR2 are DFQATT and SNEGSKA (reference sequence). The CDR3 protein is CSARGRENQPQHF. As DNA, the CDR3 is TGCAGTGCCCGGGGACGGGAAAATCAGCCCCAGCATTTT.

A single count supports this clonotype. This chain joins TRBV18 and TRBJ1-6; D remains unclear. V was cut by 1 base and J by 9 bases, with 10 bases left in between. Germline loops: CDR1 KGHSH, CDR2 LQKENI. The CDR3 totals 14 residues. CDR3 sequence (DNA): TGTGCCAGCTCACCACAAGGGATTGGTTCACCCCTCCACTTT. Translation gives CASSPQGIGSPLHF.

This clonotype was counted many times. The J gene is TRBJ2-7, the V gene TRBV7-2, with TRBD2 identical over 9 bases. This CDR3 has 16 residues. Germline values: CDR1 SGHTA, CDR2 FQGNSA. With 5 bases clipped from V and 3 bases from J, the junction kept 11 bases outside the gene matches. The CDR3 here is CASSPIAGEGGYEQYF. The CDR3 DNA sequence: TGTGCCAGCAGCCCGATAGCGGGAGAAGGGGGCTACGAGCAGTACTTC.

This sequence joins TRBV7-8 and TRBJ2-1; TRBD2 matches 10 bases. The CDR3 covers 16 residues. Germline CDR1 is SGHVS and CDR2 is FQNEAQ. Unmatched junction bases numbered 10, after V lost 5 bases and J lost 6 bases. The CDR3 reads CASSPQGLASFNEQFF. DNA of the CDR3: TGTGCCAGCAGCCCGCAGGGACTAGCGAGCTTCAATGAGCAGTTCTTC.

This sequence joins TRBV27 and TRBJ2-6; D is perhaps TRBD1 (5 bases). The germline gives CDR1 MNHEY, CDR2 SMNVEV (reference sequence). Trimming took 7 bases from V and 19 from J, leaving 26 bases between them. The CDR3 loop spans 14 amino acids. The CDR3 DNA is TGTGCCAGCACATACAGTTCTGGGGCCAACTGCCTTACTTTC. It encodes CASTYSSGANCLTF.

A remark on this clonotype: One junction end disagrees with the germline gene, perhaps due to a read error. The rearrangement joins TRBV7-4 to TRBJ2-1, with no clear D. Germline CDR1 is SGHVT and CDR2 is SQSDAQ. CDR3 size: 14 residues. Written as DNA, the CDR3 is TGTGCCAGCAGCTTCGTCGTTAGAGGCAATGATCCTGAATTC. Translation: CASSFVVRGNDPEF.

The chain uses TRBV28 and TRBJ2-7; the match to TRBD1 covers 8 bases. V trimming: 3 bases; J trimming: 2 bases; junction bases outside the gene matches: 12. The CDR3 covers 17 residues. CDR1 and CDR2 (germline): MDHEN, SYDVKM. CDR3 sequence (DNA): TGTGCCAGCAGTTTGATAGGGACAGGAGAGTTTCCCTACGAGCAGTACTTC. Translating gives CASSLIGTGEFPYEQYF.

This clonotype was recorded a few times. This chain links TRBV29-1 with TRBJ1-1; 9 nucleotides match TRBD1. The ends lost 1 base at V and 5 bases at J; junction bases unmatched: 5. This CDR3 has 14 residues. Germline V gene sequence: CDR1 SQVTM, CDR2 ANQGSEA. CDR3 in DNA: TGCAGCGTTGAAGTAACGACAGGGGGAACTGAAGCTTTCTTT. This translates into CSVEVTTGGTEAFF.

The chain joins TRBV11-2 to TRBJ1-4; D not resolved. Germline V gene data show CDR1 as SGHAT and CDR2 as FQNNGV. The V end was cut by 3 bases, the J end by 3 bases, with 11 bases between. This CDR3 has 15 amino acids. CDR3 loop: CASSFEEGPNEKLFF. For the CDR3, the DNA is TGTGCCAGCAGCTTTGAGGAGGGCCCTAATGAAAAACTGTTTTTT.

This clonotype was observed a handful of times. The gene calls are TRBV7-2 and TRBJ2-7; D ambiguous. Germline assignment: CDR1 SGHTA and CDR2 FQGNSA. This CDR3 has 10 residues. Between the trimmed V and J ends, which lost 3 bases and 6 bases, there was a span of 3 bases. The CDR3 protein is CASSFSEQYF. CDR3 nucleotide sequence: TGTGCCAGCAGCTTTAGCGAGCAGTACTTC. The whole variable domain, filled in from reference TRBV7-2 and TRBJ2-7, reads GAGVSQSPSNKVTEKGKDVELRCDPISGHTALYWYRQSLGQGLEFLIYFQGNSAPDKSGLPSDRFSAERTGGSVSTLTIQRTQQEDSAVYLCASSFSEQYFGPGTRLTVT.

This clonotype was seen only once. This could be a read error, since a much larger clone is one nucleotide away. This sequence joins TRBV6-1 and TRBJ2-1; 14 bases agree with TRBD2. Germline V gene sequence: CDR1 MNHNS, CDR2 SASEGT. This CDR3 comprises 19 residues. The CDR3 here is CAGSEARGGLAGDRNEQFF. The CDR3 DNA follows: TGTGCCGGCAGTGAAGCCCGAGGGGGACTAGCGGGAGATCGCAATGAGCAGTTCTTC.

CDR3 residues: CASTEGTSVNTGELFF. Here the CDR3 DNA reads TGTGCCAGCACCGAAGGGACTAGCGTAAACACCGGGGAGCTGTTTTTT. The chain recombines TRBV6-1 with TRBJ2-2, with 10 nucleotides matching TRBD2. The junction had 7 bases not matched to a gene; V was cut back by 7 bases and J by 2 bases. The CDR3 is 16 amino acids. The germline V gene has CDR1 MNHNS and CDR2 SASEGT.

This chain joins TRBV7-9 and TRBJ1-1; the D is unclear. Germline lookup yields CDR1 SEHNR and CDR2 FQNEAQ (reference sequence). Deletions cut 1 base from V and 0 bases from J, with 9 bases between. This CDR3 is 15 amino acids long. The CDR3 DNA is TGTGCCAGCAGCTTAGTCAGGACGATGAACACTGAAGCTTTCTTT. It yields the protein CASSLVRTMNTEAFF.

This clonotype showed up many times. The chain combines TRBV7-6 with TRBJ2-7, with D perhaps matching TRBD1 (6 bases). V was cut by 1 base and J by 4 bases, with 14 bases left in between. Per germline, CDR1 SGHVS and CDR2 FNYEAQ. The CDR3 has 15 amino acids. CDR3 sequence (DNA): TGTGCCAGCAGCTTAGGGCAGGGGACCCCATACGAGCAGTACTTC. Amino acids: CASSLGQGTPYEQYF.